This entry features one TCR beta chain sequence. Its antigen is still unknown. Base quality data are lacking; no much larger clone is found one base away. This sample was taken from a study of blood T cells in healthy people across ages (dated by TCRdb to between 2015 and 2016). For the wider study: Template switching captured roughly one uniquely barcoded TCR beta cDNA molecule per two T cells in model experiments. Using deep sequencing normalized with unique cDNA molecular identifiers, the study measured how TCR beta repertoire diversity changes with age. Four age groups were formed from the donors: young (average about 17 years), middle-aged (around 41), aged (more than 55) and long-lived (more than 75). Two additional independent replicas of 1 million unique cDNA reads from the same blood draw were analyzed for two donors (one aged 18 to 30 and one aged 80 or older). The full study reports these points: Because profiling used bulk unsorted PBMCs, naive and antigen-experienced compartments could not be compared conclusively. Donor CMV infection status was unknown, potentially confounding age-related changes in expanded clonotypes. Estimates of total diversity based on one million sequenced T cells were regarded as lower bounds and as underestimates. Compared with the aged group, the long-lived group had more naive CD4+ T cells, fewer expanded clones and increased TCR diversity, suggesting age selection. The percentage of naive T cells measured by flow cytometry correlated strongly with observed TCR beta diversity. As age increased, observed TCR beta diversity per million T cells dropped in a roughly linear way, and a significant reduction was already evident by age roughly 40.

V is pared back by 4 bases and J by 6 bases, with 11 bases lying between the germline termini. The CDR3 holds 13 amino acids from the cysteine to the phenylalanine. This entry keeps only the CDR3 DNA: 39 bases, framed from base 1. As encoded in the germline V gene, CDR1 is SGDLS while CDR2 is YYNGEE. The library was generated by 5' RACE. Sequencing used an Illumina HiSeq 2500. A second PCR of about 6 to 11 cycles was performed with a sample-barcoded 5' primer and a J-beta primer mix. Each TCR beta cDNA molecule received a unique molecular identifier from a template-switch 5' adaptor carrying 12 random nucleotides. Each sample yielded at least 2.5 million CDR3-containing paired-end reads. First-strand cDNA synthesis was performed from all RNA using the Mint cDNA synthesis kit, with priming by a TRBC-specific oligonucleotide. Following uracil-DNA glycosylase treatment, all cDNA underwent a first 18-cycle PCR with the universal primers M1SS and BC2_uni_R. The original methods were these. Each sample was normalized by randomly selecting 1 million high-quality reads, each carrying a distinct molecular identifier. Instead of being binned into consensus sequences, reads that shared molecular identifiers were thrown out. MiTCR, run with a Q25 quality threshold and the strictest error-elimination algorithm, handled CDR3 identification, clonotype clustering and error correction. A nonparametric unseen species model with Euler transformation was used to estimate lower-bound total TCR beta diversity. Clones were called with MiXCR by TCRdb after fastp trimmed the public reads at Q25, and only in-frame beta chains were retained. Rows with one shared CDR3 protein collapse into an entry with the most common genes and DNA. TCRdb's processing, not the authors' own work, is the source of the V and J calls. The sample profile shows about 930,000 distinct CDR3 sequences; about 29% of them were found once. Jointly, the top ten make up roughly 10% of the sample.

Systemically healthy Caucasian individuals from Russia, 35 to 50 in total and aged roughly 6 to 100 years, were included as donors. About 10 milliliters of peripheral blood were collected from each donor into EDTA-treated Vacutainer tubes. Ficoll-Paque density-gradient centrifugation was used to isolate PBMCs, with at least 6 million per sample. Total RNA, at least 6 micrograms per sample, was extracted from PBMCs with Trizol reagent. For every donor, an aliquot of PBMCs went through flow cytometry to measure the percentages of naive CD45RAhigh/CD27high T cells. A further study also used this sample, focusing on T cells of mothers and their children. That second publication adds: The donors were nine systemically healthy Caucasian individuals, made up of three mothers and their six children. cDNA synthesis consumed the entire amount of extracted RNA, loaded at approximately 1.6 ug RNA in each 15 ul reaction. Sample barcodes and 2-4 random nucleotides were added via the M1S primer in the second PCR. More than 8 million TCR beta CDR3 reads were obtained from each mother, and approximately 3 million reads were obtained from each child. Thymic selection similarly shapes TCR recombination output in related and unrelated pairs, with minor effect from inherited differences. Related mother-child pairs always showed normalized repertoire overlap that was slightly higher than in unrelated mother-child pairs, though the difference was never significant. Persistent microchimeric T cell clones were not detected, at a sensitivity of around 99 clones per million clonotypes. Deep NGS was used in the study to compare the TCR beta repertoires of mothers and children and to look for features that separate related mother-child pairs from unrelated individuals. On average, the children were roughly 10 +/- 4 years old, while the mothers were approximately 40 +/- 4 years old. After adapter ligation was performed with NEBNext reagents, the libraries were sequenced on an Illumina HiSeq 2000 with 100+100 nt paired-end reads. Mother and child libraries were prepared a month apart and sequenced in separate runs to prevent cross-contamination. Between roughly 500,000 and 2,300,000 distinct TCR beta clonotypes were identified per donor. Naive TCR beta clonotypes were estimated from low-frequency clonotypes matched to each donor's FACS-determined naive share, without sorting.

The sequence was obtained from a woman between 40 and 55 years old in good health. The V and J segments used are TRBV9 and TRBJ2-1, and possibly TRBD2, on 7 matching bases. Sequenced input: blood. CDR3 region: CASSMGGGNEQFF. The DNA sequence is TGTGCCAGCAGCATGGGAGGGGGCAATGAGCAGTTCTTC.